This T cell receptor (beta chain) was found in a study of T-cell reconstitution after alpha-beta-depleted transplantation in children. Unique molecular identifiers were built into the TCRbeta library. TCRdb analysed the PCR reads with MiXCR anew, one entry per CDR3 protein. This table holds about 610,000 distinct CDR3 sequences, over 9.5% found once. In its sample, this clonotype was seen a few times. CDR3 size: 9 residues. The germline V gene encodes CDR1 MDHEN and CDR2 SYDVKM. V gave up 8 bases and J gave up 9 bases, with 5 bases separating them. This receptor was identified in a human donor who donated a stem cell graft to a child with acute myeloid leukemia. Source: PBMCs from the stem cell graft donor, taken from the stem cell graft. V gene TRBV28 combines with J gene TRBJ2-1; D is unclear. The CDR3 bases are TGTGCCAGCGCCTGTGAGCAGTTCTTC. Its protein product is CASACEQFF.